The 9 T cell receptor delta chains below come from one sample, sequenced in a study of γδ T cells in repeated Plasmodium falciparum infection (dated by TCRdb to the early 2020s). Libraries were made using multiplex PCR. The run used an Illumina MiSeq. Clonotypes were called again by TCRdb from the public reads via CATT, and duplicate nucleotide sequences were then merged into one entry. The sample data list over 45,000 delta-chain clones, and roughly 1.5% of these were observed just once. 8.6% of the sample rests with the top ten. For bulk TCR repertoire analysis, Vgamma9/Vdelta2+ and Vdelta2-negative gammadelta T cell populations were flow-sorted out of peripheral blood mononuclear cells. The sequenced material came from gamma-delta T cells from blood. The source of these receptors is a pool of human donors (malaria-infected and uninfected, not separated).

Ten or more counts support this clone. A much larger clone sits a single nucleotide away, making a read error possible. The chain is built from TRDV1 and TRDJ1; a possible D gene is TRDD3 (6 bases). The J gene comes from matching the DNA to germline here; TCRdb lacks it. The V and J ends lost 2 bases and 5 bases respectively, with 27 bases between them. There are 19 residues in the CDR3. Germline assignment: CDR1 TSWWSYY and CDR2 QGS. The CDR3 coding sequence is TGTGCTCTTGGGGAAATAAGGTACGCGTCTGGGGCGGGCACTGATAAACTCATCTTT. It codes for CALGEIRYASGAGTDKLIF.

Regarding this clone: This DNA translates differently at residue 14 from the TCRdb protein, which is that of a much larger clone; a read error is likely, and the protein shown is the DNA's own translation. The rearrangement uses TRDV1 and TRDJ1; no clear D gene. The CDR3 consists of 19 residues. V lost 0 bases to trimming and J lost 3 bases, with 23 bases between them. Germline V gene lookup returns CDR1 TSWWSYY and CDR2 QGS. The CDR3 DNA is TGTGCTCTTGGGGAACTGCCGGTCTACGGTTTCCGGAACGCCGATAAACTCATCTTT. Amino acid sequence: CALGELPVYGFRNADKLIF.

This clone was seen a handful of times. A single base is all that separates this from a far larger clone, so a read error is likely. Other DNA sequences of this sample code for an identical CDR3. The V gene is given as TRDV1, and no J gene call is available; the D segment call TRDD3 is taken from the table without a DNA check. This CDR3 contains 26 residues. From germline, CDR1 is TSWWSYY and CDR2 QGS. DNA for the CDR3: TGTGCTCTTGGGGAACTAGGAGTCAAAGGCTTTTCGACTGGGGGATTCTCACACCTGTACACCGATAAACTCATCTTC. This translates into CALGELGVKGFSTGGFSHLYTDKLIF.

Relative to its sample, this clone is large. Within the sample, other DNA sequences also encode this same CDR3. V and J are TRDV1 and TRDJ1; 8 bases are shared with TRDD3. Germline V lookup: CDR1 TSWWSYY, CDR2 QGS. The CDR3 is 18 amino acids. The junction had 11 bases not matched to a gene; V was cut back by 2 bases and J by 0 bases. The CDR3 here is CALGETKGYVLDTDKLIF. The CDR3 nucleotides are TGTGCTCTTGGGGAAACAAAGGGATACGTTCTTGACACCGATAAACTCATCTTT.

This clone came up a few times. A far more abundant clone sits one base away, making this likely a read error. The sample carries other DNA sequences with the same CDR3. The chain joins TRDV1 to TRDJ1; 9 bases are a match to TRDD3. Because TCRdb records no J gene, it was assigned here through a match of the DNA to germline. Trimming at V came to 6 bases and at J to 0 bases, leaving 17 bases not matched to a gene. The length of the CDR3 is 19 residues. The germline V gene has CDR1 TSWWSYY and CDR2 QGS. CDR3 DNA: TGTGCTCTTGGAGAAAAGGCGATACTGGGGGAGATATACACCGATAAACTCATCTTT. Its protein is CALGEKAILGEIYTDKLIF.

Ten or more counts support this clone. This chain uses TRDV2 with TRDJ1; 10 bases fit TRDD3. Germline values: CDR1 GEAIGNYY, CDR2 EKD. J gave up 0 bases and V 0 bases, and 15 bases lay outside the gene matches. This CDR3 is built from 20 residues. The CDR3: CACDTAPSWGIKYDTDKLIF. The CDR3 DNA is TGTGCCTGTGACACCGCTCCCTCCTGGGGGATAAAGTACGACACCGATAAACTCATCTTT.

Of note for this clone: The protein recorded in TCRdb matches a much larger clone and deviates from this DNA's translation at residue 15, suggesting a read error; the protein here is obtained by translating the DNA. The DNA of the CDR3 is TGTGCCTTTAGAGCGCCTTCCCCCCTGGGGGCCATATGGGCGTCCACCGATAAACTCATCTTT. It yields the protein CAFRAPSPLGAIWASTDKLIF. The gene calls are TRDV3 and TRDJ1; tentative D call: TRDD3 (7 bases). This CDR3 has 21 amino acids. Looked up from germline, CDR1 is TVYSNPD and CDR2 is GDNSRS (reference sequence). V lost 0 bases and J 1 base, leaving 33 bases between the germline ends. The full variable domain, with the rest looked up from reference TRDV3 and TRDJ1, is CDKVTQSSPDQTVASGSEVVLLCTYDTVYSNPDLFWYRIRPDYSFQFVFYGDNSRSEGADFTQGRFSVKHILTQKAFHLVISPVRTEDSATYYCAFRAPSPLGAIWASTDKLIFGKGTRVTVEP.

This clone has only a few counts. TCRdb attributes to this sequence the protein of a much larger clone, which differs from the DNA translation at residue 21; a read error is likely, and the protein displayed is translated from the DNA. TRDV1 is the V gene, and the J gene was not called; TRDD3, the table's D call, lacks a check against the DNA. Germline lookup yields CDR1 TSWWSYY and CDR2 QGS. This CDR3 contains 23 residues. CDR3 region: CALGEPGPTKGVCRFPSTDKPIF. The CDR3 DNA reads as TGTGCTCTTGGGGAACCAGGACCTACGAAGGGGGTCTGTAGGTTCCCCTCCACCGATAAACCCATCTTT.

A word on this clone: This likely stems from a read error, as it lies one base from a far larger clone. The same CDR3 also results from other DNA sequences found in this sample. The chain uses TRDV1 and TRDJ1; 7 nucleotides match TRDD3. As TCRdb names no J gene, one was assigned here on the basis of a DNA match to germline. This CDR3 is 19 amino acids long. In germline, CDR1 is TSWWSYY, CDR2 QGS. CDR3 residues: CALGGGVLRIRSYTDKLIF. CDR3 nucleotide sequence: TGTGCTCTGGGGGGGGGCGTCCTCAGGATACGCTCGTACACCGATAAACTCATCTTT.